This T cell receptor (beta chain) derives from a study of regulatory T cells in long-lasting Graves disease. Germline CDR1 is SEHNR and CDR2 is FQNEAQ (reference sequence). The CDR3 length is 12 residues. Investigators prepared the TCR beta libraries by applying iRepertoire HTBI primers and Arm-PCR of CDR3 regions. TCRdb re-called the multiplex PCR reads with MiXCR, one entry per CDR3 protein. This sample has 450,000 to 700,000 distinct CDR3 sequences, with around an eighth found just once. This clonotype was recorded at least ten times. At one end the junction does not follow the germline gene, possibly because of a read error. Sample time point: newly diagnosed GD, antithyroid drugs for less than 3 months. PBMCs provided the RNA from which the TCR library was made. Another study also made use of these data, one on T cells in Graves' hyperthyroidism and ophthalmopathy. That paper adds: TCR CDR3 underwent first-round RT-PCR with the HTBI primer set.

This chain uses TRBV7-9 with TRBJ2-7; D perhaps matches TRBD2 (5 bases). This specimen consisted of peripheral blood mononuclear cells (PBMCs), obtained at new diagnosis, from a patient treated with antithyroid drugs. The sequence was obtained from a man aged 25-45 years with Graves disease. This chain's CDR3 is CASSLGGSKREF. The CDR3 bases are TGTGCCAGCAGCTTAGGTGGCTCAAAGAGGGAATTC.